This TCR beta chain emerged from a study of T cell responses to AZD1222 COVID-19 vaccine. Study-level results: It should be noted that donors were predominantly white British and more often female, and clonal diversity was possibly underestimated.

It was second doses at about 4 or about 12 weeks that were pooled. On this clone: Its target is not known. The junction and the germline gene differ at one end; a read error may be behind it.

Assay used: immunoSEQ multiplex PCR; TCRdb lists only in-frame clones, some missing. Here the sample spans about 160,000 clones, 85% to 95% being singletons. This specimen consisted of peripheral blood, obtained 28 days after the second AZD1222 dose. The receptor was isolated from an adult who received the AZD1222 COVID-19 vaccine.

CDR3 sequence reads: CASRYSGGTGELFF. The CDR3 DNA sequence: TGTGCCAGCAGGTACTCAGGGGGTACCGGGGAGCTGTTTTTT. This chain uses TRBV6-5 with TRBJ2-2; 7 bases line up with TRBD1. CDR3 length equals 14 residues. CDR1 MNHEY and CDR2 SVGAGI come from the germline V gene.